What follows describes a single TCR beta chain. As handled by the study authors: Amplification from reference gene primers served as the basis for estimated nucleated cell counts. TCRdb keeps only in-frame clones here, not all; method: immunoSEQ multiplex PCR. The DNA was the basis for D and trimming; V, J and clone size are from that table. This sample carries 150,000 to 200,000 clones, around 80% of them seen once, and the ten largest clones take approximately 11%. The source of the sample is a study of blood T cell repertoires in COVID-19. Study as a whole: The study drew acute and convalescent COVID-19 samples from the United States, Italy and Spain. PBMCs, B-cell-depleted T cells, or T cells provided the cDNA or gDNA that made up the material.

V lost 6 bases and J lost 7; bases outside the gene matches: 16. The CDR3 contains 16 residues. Per germline, CDR1 SNHLY and CDR2 FYNNEI. The TCR comes from a man aged 55 to 70 with active or convalescent COVID-19. Input material: peripheral blood. The chain joins TRBV2 to TRBJ2-7, with 9 bases identical to TRBD2. The CDR3 loop is CASSDVRLAAPPEQYF. The CDR3 DNA reads TGTGCCAGCAGCGACGTCCGACTAGCGGCTCCCCCGGAGCAGTACTTC.